The rows below give T cell receptor beta chains drawn from one sample of a study of shared clonotypes between healthy human individuals. Sequencing was performed with immunoSEQ multiplex PCR; in TCRdb, only in-frame clones are kept and a portion is missing. The repertoire includes about 1.5 million clones, approximately 96% of them detected once, and approximately 1.2% sits in the top ten. Sequences were obtained from naive CD4+ T cells sorted from blood. These receptor sequences come from a man aged 25 to 40 in good health. Both conserved end residues are part of each CDR3. D genes are given only for firm matches. The listing skips clone size in some rows; elsewhere it reads once, few, many or a size class.

CDR3 DNA	CDR3 protein	D gene	V gene	clone size	J gene
TGTGCCACCAGCATACCGGGACAGGGGAACACCGGGGAGCTGTTTTTT	CATSIPGQGNTGELFF	TRBD1	TRBV15	-	TRBJ2-2
TGTGCCAGCAGTTCTACCGGGACAGGGGCCGGCTACACCTTC	CASSSTGTGAGYTF	TRBD1	TRBV27	-	TRBJ1-2
TGTGCCAGCAGCTTAGGGGACACTTACGAGCAGTACTTC	CASSLGDTYEQYF	-	TRBV7-8	-	TRBJ2-7
TGTGCCAGCAGAGAGCTGGGCAGCGGCCTAGCCAAAAACATTCAGTACTTC	CASRELGSGLAKNIQYF	-	TRBV27	-	TRBJ2-4
TGTGCCAGCAGCGCAACCCGCCCGGGACTAGCGGCGAACACCGGGGAGCTGTTTTTT	CASSATRPGLAANTGELFF	TRBD2	TRBV11-2	-	TRBJ2-2
TGTGCCTGGAGCGGACAGGGGGCGATCCTCTACGAGCAGTACTTC	CAWSGQGAILYEQYF	TRBD1	TRBV30	once	TRBJ2-7
TGTGCCAGCAGTTTCCATTACAGGATCGGCTCCTACAATGAGCAGTTCTTC	CASSFHYRIGSYNEQFF	-	TRBV27	-	TRBJ2-1
TGTGCCAGCAGCTCCGGGACAGGGGGGGGAGAGACCCAGTACTTC	CASSSGTGGGETQYF	TRBD1	TRBV11-3	once	TRBJ2-5
TGTGCCAGCAGCTTATACGGGAGTTGGGAGCAGTACTTC	CASSLYGSWEQYF	-	TRBV7-2	-	TRBJ2-7
TGTGCCAGCAGCTTGGGCGGTTGGACCGGCTATGGCTACACCTTC	CASSLGGWTGYGYTF	-	TRBV5-4	-	TRBJ1-2
TGCGCCAGCAGTGAGGTCTTTAGCGCAACCTACAATGAGCAGTTCTTC	CASSEVFSATYNEQFF	-	TRBV10-2	-	TRBJ2-1
TGCAGCGTTGTTGTTGGGGGGCCCCCCGGCGAGCAGTACTTC	CSVVVGGPPGEQYF	-	TRBV29-1	-	TRBJ2-7
TGCGCCAGCAGCTTGGTTGACGGGAGGGGCTATGAGCAGTTCTTC	CASSLVDGRGYEQFF	TRBD2	TRBV5-1	-	TRBJ2-1
TGCGCCAGCAGCCAAGCTCACTACCCCTATGGCTACACCTTC	CASSQAHYPYGYTF	-	TRBV4-1	-	TRBJ1-2